This T cell receptor beta chain was sequenced during a study of PD-1 blockade in mismatch repair-deficient tumors. Study context: Patients had 12 mismatch repair-deficient cancer types and were previously treated and progressing.

Only in-frame clones appear in the TCRdb table, and some are missing; sequencing was by immunoSEQ multiplex PCR. Among about 120,000 clones, more than 85% were seen once, and the ten largest hold around an eighth. Mismatch repair deficiency was confirmed in all patients, by PCR or immunohistochemistry. The CDR3 sequence is 17 residues long. V lost 2 bases and J 0 bases, leaving 16 bases between the germline ends. Germline V gene lookup returns CDR1 SNHLY and CDR2 FYNNEI. Study conclusions and caveats: Rapid post-treatment expansion, then contraction, generally preceding radiologic response, marked tumor-resident clones.

To note about this clone: What it binds is not known.

The J gene is TRBJ1-2, the V gene TRBV2, with D possibly matching TRBD1 (6 bases). The TCR originated in an adult with mismatch repair-deficient cancer. The sequencing here drew on peripheral blood, taken 44 weeks after starting pembrolizumab. CDR3 sequence: CASSESGGGWANYGYTF. The DNA for the CDR3 is TGTGCCAGCAGTGAATCGGGGGGGGGCTGGGCTAACTATGGCTACACCTTC.